This T cell receptor (beta chain) was profiled in a study of T cell responses to AZD1222 COVID-19 vaccine. Study-wide results and caveats: The study found vaccine-associated CD4 TCRs spanning spike, dominant at 160-218 and 743-854. Donors were chiefly white British, with a greater number of females, and clonal diversity was perhaps underestimated.

As to this clone: Its antigen is as yet unknown.

Produced via immunoSEQ multiplex PCR; TCRdb's table is partial and in-frame only. The repertoire consists of more than 90,000 clones, with approximately 90% occurring once and the leading ten covering about 3.3%. The CDR3 contains 15 residues. Germline V lookup: CDR1 MGHDK, CDR2 SYGVNS. V was pared by 1 base and J by 2 bases, with 3 bases of the junction left unmatched. It was second doses at about 4 or about 12 weeks that were pooled. The clonotype originates from an adult who received the AZD1222 COVID-19 vaccine. This chain joins TRBV25-1 and TRBJ2-3; 7 positions agree with TRBD1. The starting material was peripheral blood, obtained 28 days after the second AZD1222 dose. CDR3 amino acids: CASSEWTGLTDTQYF. DNA for the CDR3: TGTGCCAGCAGTGAATGGACAGGTCTCACAGATACGCAGTATTTT.